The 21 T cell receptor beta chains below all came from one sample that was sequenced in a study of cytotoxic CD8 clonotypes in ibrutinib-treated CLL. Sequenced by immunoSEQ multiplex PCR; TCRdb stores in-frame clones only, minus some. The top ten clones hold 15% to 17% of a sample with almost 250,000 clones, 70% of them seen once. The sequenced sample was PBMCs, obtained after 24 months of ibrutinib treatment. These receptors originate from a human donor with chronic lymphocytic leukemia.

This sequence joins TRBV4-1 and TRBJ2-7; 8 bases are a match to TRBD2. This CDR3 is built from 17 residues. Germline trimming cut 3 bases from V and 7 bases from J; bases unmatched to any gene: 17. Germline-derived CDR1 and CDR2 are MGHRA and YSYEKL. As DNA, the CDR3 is TGCGCCAGCAGCCATCCCCCTAGAGCGGGAGTAGGGCGGGAGCAGTACTTC. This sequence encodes CASSHPPRAGVGREQYF.

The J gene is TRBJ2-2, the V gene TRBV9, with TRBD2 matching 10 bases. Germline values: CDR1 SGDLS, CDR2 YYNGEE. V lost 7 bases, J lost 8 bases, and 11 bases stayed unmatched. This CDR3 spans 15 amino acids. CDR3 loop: CASHPGLAGVGELFF. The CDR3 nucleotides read TGTGCCAGCCACCCGGGCCTAGCGGGAGTTGGGGAGCTGTTTTTT.

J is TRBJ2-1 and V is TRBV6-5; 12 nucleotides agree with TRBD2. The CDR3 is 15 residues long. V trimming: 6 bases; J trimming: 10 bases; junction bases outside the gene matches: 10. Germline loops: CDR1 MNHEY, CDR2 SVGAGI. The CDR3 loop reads CASRSLAGGTGEQFF. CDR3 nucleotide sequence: TGTGCCAGCAGATCACTAGCGGGAGGCACGGGCGAGCAGTTCTTC.

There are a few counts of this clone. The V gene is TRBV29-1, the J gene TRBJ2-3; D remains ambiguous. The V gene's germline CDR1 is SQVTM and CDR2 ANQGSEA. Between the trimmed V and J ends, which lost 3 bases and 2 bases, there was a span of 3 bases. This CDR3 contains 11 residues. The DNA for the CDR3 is TGCAGCGTTGATCACACAGATACGCAGTATTTT. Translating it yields CSVDHTDTQYF.

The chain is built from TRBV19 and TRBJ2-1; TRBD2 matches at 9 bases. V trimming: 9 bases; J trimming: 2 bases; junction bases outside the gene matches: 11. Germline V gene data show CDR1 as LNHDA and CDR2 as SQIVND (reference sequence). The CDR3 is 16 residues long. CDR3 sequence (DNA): TGTGCCAGCATCAAAGGGCGGGAGGGCCCCTACAATGAGCAGTTCTTC. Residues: CASIKGREGPYNEQFF.

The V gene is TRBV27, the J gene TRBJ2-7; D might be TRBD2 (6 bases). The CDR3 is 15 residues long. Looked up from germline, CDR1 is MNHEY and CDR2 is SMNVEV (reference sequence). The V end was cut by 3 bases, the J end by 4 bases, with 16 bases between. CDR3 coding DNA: TGTGCCAGCAGTTTTCGGGACTCATTATTTTACGAGCAGTACTTC. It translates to CASSFRDSLFYEQYF.

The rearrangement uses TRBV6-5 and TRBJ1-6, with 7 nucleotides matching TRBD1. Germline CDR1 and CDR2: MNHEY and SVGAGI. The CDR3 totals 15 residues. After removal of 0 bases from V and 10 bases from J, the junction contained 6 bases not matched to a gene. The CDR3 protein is CASSYSDRQYSPLHF. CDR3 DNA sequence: TGTGCCAGCAGTTACTCGGACAGGCAGTACTCACCCCTCCACTTT.

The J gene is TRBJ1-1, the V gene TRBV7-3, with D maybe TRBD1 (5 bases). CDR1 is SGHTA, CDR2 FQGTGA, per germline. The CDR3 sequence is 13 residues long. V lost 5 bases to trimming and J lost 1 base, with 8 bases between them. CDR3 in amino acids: CASSATGNTEAFF. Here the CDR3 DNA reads TGTGCCAGCAGCGCCACAGGGAACACTGAAGCTTTCTTT.

CDR3 protein: CASSAGTGYADTQYF. CDR3 coding DNA: TGTGCCAGCAGCGCCGGGACAGGGTACGCAGATACGCAGTATTTT. V is TRBV2 and J is TRBJ2-3; 9 nucleotides agree with TRBD1. Germline-derived CDR1 and CDR2 are SNHLY and FYNNEI. V lost 6 bases, J lost 4 bases, and 8 bases stayed unmatched. This CDR3 contains 15 residues. Full variable domain (rest looked up from reference TRBV2 and TRBJ2-3): EPEVTQTPSHQVTQMGQEVILRCVPISNHLYFYWYRQILGQKVEFLVSFYNNEISEKSEIFDDQFSVERPDGSNFTLKIRSTKLEDSAMYFCASSAGTGYADTQYFGPGTRLTVL.

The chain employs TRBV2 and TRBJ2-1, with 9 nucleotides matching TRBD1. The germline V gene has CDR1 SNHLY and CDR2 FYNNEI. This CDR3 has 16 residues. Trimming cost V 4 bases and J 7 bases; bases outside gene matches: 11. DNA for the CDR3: TGTGCCAGCAGTGGCGGGACAGGGAACTCAGGGAATGAGCAGTTCTTC. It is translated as CASSGGTGNSGNEQFF. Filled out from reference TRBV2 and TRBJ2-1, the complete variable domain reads EPEVTQTPSHQVTQMGQEVILRCVPISNHLYFYWYRQILGQKVEFLVSFYNNEISEKSEIFDDQFSVERPDGSNFTLKIRSTKLEDSAMYFCASSGGTGNSGNEQFFGPGTRLTVL.

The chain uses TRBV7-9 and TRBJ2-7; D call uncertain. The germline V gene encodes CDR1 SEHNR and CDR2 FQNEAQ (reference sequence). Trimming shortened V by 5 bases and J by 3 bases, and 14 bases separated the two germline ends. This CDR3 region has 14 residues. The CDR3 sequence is CASSPVVSIYEQYF. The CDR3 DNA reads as TGTGCCAGCAGCCCGGTGGTATCCATCTACGAGCAGTACTTC.

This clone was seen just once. The DNA for the CDR3 is TGTGCCAGCAGACGGGACAGCCTGGGCGAGCAGTACTTC. It is translated as CASRRDSLGEQYF. The V and J genes are TRBV27 and TRBJ2-7; 7 bases map to TRBD1. V shed 6 bases and J 6 bases; nucleotides not matched to a gene: 8. This CDR3 has 13 residues. Looked up from germline, CDR1 is MNHEY and CDR2 is SMNVEV (reference sequence).

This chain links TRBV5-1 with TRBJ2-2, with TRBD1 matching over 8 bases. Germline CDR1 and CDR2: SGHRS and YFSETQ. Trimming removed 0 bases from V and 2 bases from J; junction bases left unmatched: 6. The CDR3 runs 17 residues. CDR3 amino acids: CASSLAQGAGNTGELFF. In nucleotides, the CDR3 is TGCGCCAGCAGCTTGGCCCAGGGGGCTGGAAACACCGGGGAGCTGTTTTTT.

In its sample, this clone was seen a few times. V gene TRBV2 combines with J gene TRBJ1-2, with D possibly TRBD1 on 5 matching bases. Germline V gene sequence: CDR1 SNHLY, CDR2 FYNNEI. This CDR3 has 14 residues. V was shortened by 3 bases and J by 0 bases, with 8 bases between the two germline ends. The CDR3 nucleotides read TGTGCCAGCAGTGAGCAGGGCACTAACTATGGCTACACCTTC. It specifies CASSEQGTNYGYTF.

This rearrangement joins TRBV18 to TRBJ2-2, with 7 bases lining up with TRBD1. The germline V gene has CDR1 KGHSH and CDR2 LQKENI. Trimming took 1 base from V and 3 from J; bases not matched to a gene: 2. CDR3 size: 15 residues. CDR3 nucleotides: TGTGCCAGCTCACCACAGGGGGCGGACACCGGGGAGCTGTTTTTT. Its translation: CASSPQGADTGELFF.

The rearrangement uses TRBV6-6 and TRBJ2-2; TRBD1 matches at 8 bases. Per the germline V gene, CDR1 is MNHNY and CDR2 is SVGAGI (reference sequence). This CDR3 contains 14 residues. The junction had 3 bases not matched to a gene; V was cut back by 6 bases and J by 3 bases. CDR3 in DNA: TGTGCCAGCAGGGGACAGGCTTACACCGGGGAGCTGTTTTTT. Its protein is CASRGQAYTGELFF.

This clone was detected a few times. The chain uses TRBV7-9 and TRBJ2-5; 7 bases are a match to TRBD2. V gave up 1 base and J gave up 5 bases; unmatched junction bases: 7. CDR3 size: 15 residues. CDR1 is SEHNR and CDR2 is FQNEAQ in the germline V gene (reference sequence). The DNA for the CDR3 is TGTGCCAGCAGCTTAGTAAGCGGGGTTGAGGAGACCCAGTACTTC. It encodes CASSLVSGVEETQYF.

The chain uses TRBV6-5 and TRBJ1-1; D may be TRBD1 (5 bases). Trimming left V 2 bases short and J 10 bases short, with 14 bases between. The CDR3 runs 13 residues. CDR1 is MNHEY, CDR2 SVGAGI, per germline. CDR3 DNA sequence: TGTGCCAGCAGTTACCGGGGACCGGTGGGAGCTTTCTTT. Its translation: CASSYRGPVGAFF.

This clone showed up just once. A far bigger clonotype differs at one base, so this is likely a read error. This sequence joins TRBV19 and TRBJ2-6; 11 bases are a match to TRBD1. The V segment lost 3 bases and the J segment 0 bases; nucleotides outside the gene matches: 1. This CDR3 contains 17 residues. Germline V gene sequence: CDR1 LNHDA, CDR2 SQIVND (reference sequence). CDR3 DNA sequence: TGTGCCAGTAGTATTGGGACAGGGGGCTCTGGGGCCAACGTCCTGACTTTC. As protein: CASSIGTGGSGANVLTF.

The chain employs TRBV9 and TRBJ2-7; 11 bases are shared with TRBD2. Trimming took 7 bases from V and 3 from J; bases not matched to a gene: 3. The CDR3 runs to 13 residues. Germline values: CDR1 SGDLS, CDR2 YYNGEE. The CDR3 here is CASGGTSGYEQYF. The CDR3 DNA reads TGTGCCAGCGGGGGGACTAGCGGCTACGAGCAGTACTTC.

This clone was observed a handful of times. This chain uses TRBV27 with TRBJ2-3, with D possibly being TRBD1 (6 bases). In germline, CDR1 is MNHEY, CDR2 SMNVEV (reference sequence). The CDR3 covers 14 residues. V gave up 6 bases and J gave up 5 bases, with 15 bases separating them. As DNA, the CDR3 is TGTGCCAGCAGCCTAAGGGGGATTGGAGATACGCAGTATTTT. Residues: CASSLRGIGDTQYF.